This TCR beta chain was retrieved from a study of blood T cell repertoires in COVID-19. Study-level background: Spain, Italy and the United States supplied samples that represented acute and convalescent COVID-19. The analysed material was cDNA or gDNA that came from T cells, B-cell-depleted T cells, or PBMCs.

Under the authors' procedure: Scientists estimated how many nucleated cells there were by amplifying reference gene primers. Generated by immunoSEQ multiplex PCR, the TCRdb table keeps only in-frame clones and is missing some. The D gene and trimming were derived from the DNA, and the V and J assignments and clone size from that table. This table has 95,000 to 120,000 clones, 71% appearing once. There are 15 residues in the CDR3. In germline, CDR1 is SGHTA, CDR2 FQGNSA. The V and J ends lost 3 bases and 0 bases respectively, with 12 bases between them. The chain couples TRBV7-2 to TRBJ2-7, with D possibly being TRBD1 (5 bases). The source is a woman aged 40 to 49 with acute or convalescent COVID-19. The specimen sequenced was peripheral blood. For the CDR3, the DNA is TGTGCCAGCAGCTTTCAGGGCTCTAGCTCCTACGAGCAGTACTTC. This gives the protein CASSFQGSSSYEQYF.